The 2 T cell receptor beta chains below were found in one sample sequenced in a study of CD8 T cells in ankylosing spondylitis. Study findings and constraints: A TCR beta motif of under ten highly homologous variants appeared characteristic of ankylosing spondylitis blood.

These receptors are not linked to any known antigen. TCRdb reprocessed the 5' RACE reads with MiXCR, giving one entry per CDR3 protein. The sample yields under 950,000 distinct CDR3 sequences, roughly 19% seen once. Sequenced material: blood, either unsorted or a sorted T cell fraction (not recorded which). The receptors stem from a male donor with ankylosing spondylitis.

The CDR3 sequence: CASSLSEGSPLHF. DNA of the CDR3: TGTGCCAGCAGTTTATCGGAGGGTTCACCCCTCCACTTT. The V call is TRBV27, the J call TRBJ1-6; no clear D. The germline V and J ends were trimmed by 0 bases and 9 bases, with 6 bases remaining between them. The CDR3 loop spans 13 amino acids. Germline CDR1 MNHEY, CDR2 SMNVEV (reference sequence).

Only one count was recorded for this clonotype. The J gene is TRBJ2-5, the V gene TRBV5-1; TRBD1 aligns across 10 bases. The germline gives CDR1 SGHRS, CDR2 YFSETQ. The CDR3 sequence is 15 residues long. J lost 5 bases, V lost 3 bases, and 7 bases had no gene match. CDR3 bases: TGCGCCAGCAGCTCAACGGGACAGGGGTTCGAGACCCAGTACTTC. Translating it yields CASSSTGQGFETQYF.